These 4 T cell receptor beta chains were all obtained from the same sample, sequenced in a study of post-analysis software for immune sequencing data (dated by TCRdb to between 2014 and 2017). Findings and caveats that apply to the study as a whole: Patients showed significantly higher frequencies than controls for five TRBV segments, among them TRBV5-6, TRBV5-1 and TRBV20-1.

Their antigen targets remain unknown. Libraries were constructed by PCR. Sequencer: Illumina HiSeq 2500. Unique molecular identifiers were incorporated into TCR beta cDNA libraries to reduce PCR and sequencing biases. Using fastp at Q25 and MiXCR, TCRdb reprocessed the public reads and kept productive beta chains. Entries that share a CDR3 protein sequence are merged under the most common genes and DNA. This sample holds 450,000 to 700,000 distinct CDR3 sequences; roughly two fifths were observed only once. The ten largest make up about 1.5% of the sample. The material sequenced was blood. The receptors shown here come from a girl aged 5 to 17 with multiple sclerosis.

The CDR3 loop reads CASTPTASNQPQHF. CDR3 bases: TGTGCCAGCACCCCGACAGCTAGCAATCAGCCCCAGCATTTT. This chain uses TRBV12-3 or TRBV12-4 with TRBJ1-5; D is possibly TRBD1 (5 bases). The CDR3 is 14 amino acids. The ends were cut back, 7 bases at V and 0 bases at J, with 10 bases in the middle.

The chain carries TRBV5-1 and TRBJ2-5; D is ambiguous. This CDR3 is built from 14 residues. The V gene's germline CDR1 is SGHRS and CDR2 YFSETQ. Trimming took 4 bases from V and 5 from J, leaving 15 bases between them. The CDR3 region has the DNA TGCGCCAGCAGCGAAAGACACTTTCCGGAGACCCAGTACTTC. As protein: CASSERHFPETQYF.

The rearrangement uses TRBV27 and TRBJ2-3, with 11 bases that match TRBD2. V gave up 5 bases and J gave up 5 bases; unmatched junction bases: 9. Germline CDR1 MNHEY, CDR2 SMNVEV (reference sequence). CDR3 length equals 16 residues. CDR3 in DNA: TGTGCCAGCAGTCCGCGTCCACTAGCGGGAGTAGATACGCAGTATTTT. Translation gives CASSPRPLAGVDTQYF.

Turning to this clonotype: Compared with germline, one end of the junction differs, possibly owing to a read error. The V gene is TRBV7-2, the J gene TRBJ2-5, with 16 bases identical to TRBD2. The CDR3 length is 19 residues. Germline values: CDR1 SGHTA, CDR2 FQGNSA. The CDR3 bases are TGTGCCAGCAGCCTAGCCGGGACTAGCGGGAGGGCTCGGATCGAGACCCAGTACTTC. This encodes CASSLAGTSGRARIETQYF.